This TCR beta chain comes out of a study of blood T cell repertoires in COVID-19. A single count supports this clone. The CDR3 sequence is 19 residues long. Per the germline V gene, CDR1 is SGHNT and CDR2 is YENEEA. The V and J ends lost 1 base and 0 bases, in that order; junction bases with no gene match: 11. Profiled with immunoSEQ multiplex PCR; TCRdb holds only in-frame clones, not every one. The repertoire holds about 60,000 clones, with 78% as singletons. This sequence was found in a man of 80 years or more with acute or convalescent COVID-19. The chain is built from TRBV11-3 and TRBJ2-4; 8 positions agree with TRBD1. The sequenced sample consisted of peripheral blood. As DNA, the CDR3 is TGTGCCAGCAGCTTAGTGGGGACAGGAAGTTCCCTAGCCAAAAACATTCAGTACTTC. Protein sequence: CASSLVGTGSSLAKNIQYF.